A few counts support the clone carrying this T cell receptor beta chain. Its matching antigen is unknown. Possible read error: a much larger clone is one base away. The CDR3 totals 13 residues. Germline V gives CDR1 SGHRS, CDR2 YFSETQ. The data were obtained in a study of breast tumors, draining lymph nodes, adjacent tissues. Study-level points and caveats: Tumor repertoires ranked between lymph nodes and nontumor tissue in diversity, with V and J gene preferences. The data were judged consistent with most tumor T cells coming from lymph node and expanding in tumor.

TCRdb recomputed calls from the multiplex PCR reads with MiXCR, one row per CDR3 protein. Seen here are 270,000 or so distinct CDR3 sequences, under 35% observed once, and the top ten hold 1.1%. Axillary draining lymph nodes of breast cancer patients supplied the node samples. This clonotype was sampled from a female donor with breast cancer. Some clones in this sample may be carry-over from other donors' samples. Specimen: axillary lymph node tissue. The V gene is TRBV5-1, the J gene TRBJ2-1; D gene ambiguous. The CDR3 nucleotides read TGCGCCAGCAGCTTGGAGGTTTACAATGACCAGTTCTTC. This codes for CASSLEVYNDQFF. Complete variable domain (other parts from reference TRBV5-1 and TRBJ2-1): KAGVTQTPRYLIKTRGQQVTLSCSPISGHRSVSWYQQTPGQGLQFLFEYFSETQRNKGNFPGRFSGRQFSNSRSEMNVSTLELGDSALYLCASSLEVYNDQFFGPGTRLTVL.